A single T cell receptor beta chain is shown here with its context. This receptor's antigen is unknown. No much larger clone is present one base from it, and per-base qualities are unavailable. The entry originates in a study of beta chain features in type 1 diabetes (dated by TCRdb to the late 2010s). Notes on the research overall: Mean age, gender distribution, total cell number and subset yield were not different between patients and healthy donors. A total of under 120,000,000 sorted cells were examined across all samples, and RNA yield correlated strongly with the number of cells per subset. The study compared the TCRB repertoires of sorted circulating CD4+ T cell subsets in recently diagnosed type 1 diabetes patients with those in matched healthy donors. Whereas all 28 donors provided naive and central memory subsets, regulatory and stem cell-like memory subsets were isolated from just 8 patients and about 8 healthy donors.

Study-level results and caveats: Shorter templates might have been favored by PCR, but patient and control samples were amplified and corrected together, so both groups would have been affected equally by any skew. Only small numbers of individuals were included in the HLA sub-analyses, which left unresolved whether HLA type had any influence on TCRB rearrangement. Because cDNA was sequenced instead of genomic DNA, highly expressing activated cells could be over-represented, though the groups showed no difference in activation or CD3 levels. The naive, central memory and regulatory TCRB repertoires appeared to resemble one another more closely among patients than among healthy donors. At VDJ recombination sites, patients with type 1 diabetes made fewer insertions and deleted more nucleotides, a pattern implying thymic rearrangement abnormalities. In all four CD4+ subsets, TCRB CDR3 length was moderately but significantly shorter in type 1 diabetes patients.

The entire amount of isolated RNA was reverse transcribed using the High Capacity cDNA Reverse Transcription Kit, so the sequenced TCRB transcripts were expressed ones. Deep immunoSEQ sequencing was performed on naive, central memory and regulatory T cell samples, with an average of around 3.4 million total reads per sample. After sorted cells were lysed in RLT buffer, RNA was extracted with DNase-treated RNeasy Micro or Mini kits, with the choice depending on cell number. Each cell subset was processed on its own to prevent cross-contamination, while patient and healthy donor samples were processed together. Using the immunoSEQ multiplex PCR, TCRB sequences were amplified from cDNA into 87-bp fragments spanning the CDR3 region. Sequencing of the amplicons was done on the Illumina HiSeq platform. The study's own analysis went as follows. Synthetic template baselines were used to correct PCR bias computationally, reads within Hamming distance 2 were collapsed, and singletons that could not be merged were discarded. Reads were aligned against IMGT so that V, D and J genes, CDR3 length and insertions or deletions at six rearrangement sites could be assigned. Within each subset, clonotype counts were normalized to sorted cell number, and only after that were true diversity and Gini coefficients computed with the tcR R package. The overlap coefficient, calculated on TCRB nucleotide sequences, was used to measure repertoire sharing. As a proxy for the pre-selection repertoire, out-of-frame TCRB sequences from naive cells were analyzed. TCRdb limited this immuneACCESS table to in-frame rearrangements with V and J called. A share of clones is missing; checked studies link under half to unresolved V genes, and the rest is unexplained. That table furnishes V, J and clone size, whereas the DNA furnished D and trimming. The sample table lists approximately 470,000 clones, 30% of them with a count of one. 0.05% to 0.065% of the sample goes to the ten largest clones.

The CDR3 contains 15 residues, cysteine and phenylalanine counted. Kept here is only the CDR3 DNA, which spans 45 bases and is read in frame from base 1. The germline V and J ends show losses of 6 bases and 7 bases respectively, and no gene match explains 10 bases of the junction. CDR1 and CDR2, looked up from the germline V gene, are MDHEN and SYDVKM. Each donor gave one peripheral blood draw, averaging approximately 0.12 L, which was collected into heparinised tubes. Using a panel that included CD45RO, CCR7, CD25, CD127, CD95 and CD27, naive, central memory, regulatory and stem cell-like memory CD4+ T cells were sorted on a BD FACSAria II. A purity above 98% was achieved for all sorted populations. PBMCs were separated immediately by Lymphoprep density gradient centrifugation and were stained directly, without being cultured. To minimize batch effects, samples were stained and sorted in pairs, one healthy donor with one patient per experiment.

This TCR derives from a man between 18 and 35 years old in good health. Input material: naive CD4+ T cells from blood. Per the publication, the cell subset or site label means: true naive CD4+ T cells. The rearrangement combines TRBV28 with TRBJ2-2; TRBD2 lines up with 8 middle nucleotides. The CDR3 corresponds to CASRLGLAWGGELFF. The nucleotide sequence reads TGTGCCAGCAGACTCGGACTAGCTTGGGGCGGGGAGCTGTTTTTT. Extended through the reference TRBV28 and TRBJ2-2 proteins, this CDR3 yields the full variable domain: DVKVTQSSRYLVKRTGEKVFLECVQDMDHENMFWYRQDPGLGLRLIYFSYDVKMKEKGDIPEGYSVSREKKERFSLILESASTNQTSMYLCASRLGLAWGGELFFGEGSRLTVL.